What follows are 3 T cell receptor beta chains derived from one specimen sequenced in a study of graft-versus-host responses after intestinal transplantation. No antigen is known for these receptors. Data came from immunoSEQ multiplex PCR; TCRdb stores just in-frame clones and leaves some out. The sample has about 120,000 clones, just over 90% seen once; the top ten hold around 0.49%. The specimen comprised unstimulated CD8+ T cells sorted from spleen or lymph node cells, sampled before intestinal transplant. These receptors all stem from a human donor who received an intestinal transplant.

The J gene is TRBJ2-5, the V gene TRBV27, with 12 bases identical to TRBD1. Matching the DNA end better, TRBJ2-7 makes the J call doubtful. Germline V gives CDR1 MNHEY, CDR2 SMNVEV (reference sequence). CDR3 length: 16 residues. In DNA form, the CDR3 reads TGTGCCAGCAGTTTCGGGACAGGGGGCGCCGGGTACGAGCAGTACTTC. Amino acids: CASSFGTGGAGYEQYF.

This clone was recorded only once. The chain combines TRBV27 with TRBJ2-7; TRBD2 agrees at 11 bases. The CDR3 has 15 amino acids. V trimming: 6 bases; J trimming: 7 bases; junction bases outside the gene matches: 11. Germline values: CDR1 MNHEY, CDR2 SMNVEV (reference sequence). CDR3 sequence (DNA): TGTGCCAGCAGCCCCGGGACTAGCGGAAAAGGGGAGCAGTACTTC. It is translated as CASSPGTSGKGEQYF.

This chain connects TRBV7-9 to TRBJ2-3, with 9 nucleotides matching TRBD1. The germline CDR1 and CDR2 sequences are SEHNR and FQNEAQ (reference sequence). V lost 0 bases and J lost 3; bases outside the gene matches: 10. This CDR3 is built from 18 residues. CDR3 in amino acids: CASSLAGADRGITDTQYF. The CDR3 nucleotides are TGTGCCAGCAGCTTAGCGGGGGCGGACAGGGGTATTACAGATACGCAGTATTTT.